The source of this TCR beta chain is a study of CD8 T cells in Susac syndrome. Reverse transcription used roughly 0.45 to 1 ug RNA and random hexamers. TCRdb re-called the immunoSEQ multiplex PCR reads with MiXCR, one entry per CDR3 protein. The sample lists some 400,000 distinct CDR3 sequences, around 83% seen once, with roughly 0.11% in the top ten. Points from the study as a whole: An acknowledgment was made by the study that its TCR sequencing and HLA analysis involved relatively few individuals.

As for this clonotype: Its antigen is as yet unknown.

CD8+ and CD4+ T cells circulating in blood were sequenced for TCR beta. It was negative isolation that provided the CD8+ and CD4+ T cells, whereas TEMRA cells were enriched by FACS. This CDR3 is 16 amino acids long. CDR1 MGHRA and CDR2 YSYEKL come from the germline V gene. The V end was cut by 4 bases, the J end by 4 bases, with 16 bases between. The gene calls are TRBV4-1 and TRBJ2-2, with a possible D match to TRBD1 (5 bases). The TCR sequence derives from a human donor with multiple sclerosis. The sample comprised CD8+ T cells from PBMCs. The CDR3 DNA sequence: TGCGCCAGCAGCCGAGTGGGGCCAAGGGTCACCGGGGAGCTGTTTTTT. This codes for CASSRVGPRVTGELFF.